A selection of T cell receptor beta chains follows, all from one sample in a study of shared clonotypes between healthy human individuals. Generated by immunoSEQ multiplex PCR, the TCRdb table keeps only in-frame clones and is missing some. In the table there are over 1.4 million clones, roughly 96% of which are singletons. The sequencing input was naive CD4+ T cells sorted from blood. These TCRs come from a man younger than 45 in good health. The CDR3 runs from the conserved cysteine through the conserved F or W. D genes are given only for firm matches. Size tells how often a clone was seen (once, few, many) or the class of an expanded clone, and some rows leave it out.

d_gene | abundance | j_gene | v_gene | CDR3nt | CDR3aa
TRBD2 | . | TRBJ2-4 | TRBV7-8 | TGTGCCAGCAGTTCCAAACTAGCGGGAGGGCCTCGGCAAAACATTCAGTACTTC | CASSSKLAGGPRQNIQYF
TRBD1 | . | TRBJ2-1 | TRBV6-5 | TGTGCCAGCAGTTACAGGGGGGACAGGAACAATGAGCAGTTCTTC | CASSYRGDRNNEQFF
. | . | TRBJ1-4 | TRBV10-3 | TGTGCCATCAGTGACCACGGCGCTGCAACTAATGAAAAACTGTTTTTT | CAISDHGAATNEKLFF
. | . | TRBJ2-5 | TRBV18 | TGTGCCAGCTCCCTCGGCGGGACCGAGACCCAGTACTTC | CASSLGGTETQYF
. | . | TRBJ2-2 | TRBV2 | TGTGCCAGCAGTAACTTCAGGGGAGTGAGGGTCACCGGGGAGCTGTTTTTT | CASSNFRGVRVTGELFF
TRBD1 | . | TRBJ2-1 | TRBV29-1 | TGCAGCGTTGAAGTTTTTTTTCGACAGGGGGGCAATGAGCAGTTCTTC | CSVEVFFRQGGNEQFF
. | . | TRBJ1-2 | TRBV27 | TGTGCCAGCAGTTTCCAGAGGGGCAGAGGCTATGGCTACACCTTC | CASSFQRGRGYGYTF
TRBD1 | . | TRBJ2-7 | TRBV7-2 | TGTGCCAGCAGCTACCGGACAGGGAGCTCCTACGAGCAGTACTTC | CASSYRTGSSYEQYF
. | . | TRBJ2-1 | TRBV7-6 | TGTGCCAGCAGCTCACCCTATAGGGGGAGCTCCTACAATGAGCAGTTCTTC | CASSSPYRGSSYNEQFF
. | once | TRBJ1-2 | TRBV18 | TGTGCCAGCTCATCAGCGCCGGGACCGACATCCTATGGCTACACCTTC | CASSSAPGPTSYGYTF
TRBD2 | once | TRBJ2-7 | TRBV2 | TGTGCCAGCTCAGCGGGAGGGCTGAGAGAGCAGTACTTC | CASSAGGLREQYF
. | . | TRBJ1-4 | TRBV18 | TGTGCCAGCTCCCCGGACAGCAATGAAAAACTGTTTTTT | CASSPDSNEKLFF
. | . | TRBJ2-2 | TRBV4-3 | TGCGCCAGCAGCCAAGATCCGCTATCGAACACCGGGGAGCTGTTTTTT | CASSQDPLSNTGELFF
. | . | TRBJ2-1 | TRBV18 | TGTGCCAGCTCACCCTCATTTACCTACAATGAGCAGTTCTTC | CASSPSFTYNEQFF
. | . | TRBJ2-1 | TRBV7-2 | TGTGCCAGCAGCTTAGGTCAGGGGACACACAATGAGCAGTTCTTC | CASSLGQGTHNEQFF
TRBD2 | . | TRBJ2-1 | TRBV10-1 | TGCGCCAGCAGTGAGTCTGCGGGAGGGCCCGATGAGCAGTTCTTC | CASSESAGGPDEQFF
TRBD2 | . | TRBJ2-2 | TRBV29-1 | TGCAGCGTTGGGGTGGTAGCGGGACCCTACACCGGGGAGCTGTTTTTT | CSVGVVAGPYTGELFF
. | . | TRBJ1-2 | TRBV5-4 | TGTGCCAGCAGCTTGGAGGCGAGGCAGGGCGGCTACACCTTC | CASSLEARQGGYTF
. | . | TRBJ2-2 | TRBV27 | TGTGCCAGCAGTTTAGGCACGGTTAACACCGGGGAGCTGTTTTTT | CASSLGTVNTGELFF
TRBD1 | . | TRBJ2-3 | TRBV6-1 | TGTGCCAGCAGTGCGATGACGGGGACAGGCGGCACAGATACGCAGTATTTT | CASSAMTGTGGTDTQYF
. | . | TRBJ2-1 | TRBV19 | TGTGCCAGTAGTACAGCCGGGACATTATGGAACAATGAGCAGTTCTTC | CASSTAGTLWNNEQFF
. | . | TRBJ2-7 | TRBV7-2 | TGTGCCAGCAGCTTCGGGACCATTTACTACGAGCAGTACTTC | CASSFGTIYYEQYF
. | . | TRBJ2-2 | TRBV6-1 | TGTGCCAGCAGTGAAGCGGGAGCGGGCGGGGAGCTGTTTTTT | CASSEAGAGGELFF
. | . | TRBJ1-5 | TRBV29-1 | TGCAGCGTTTCCGGGGCCAATCAGCCCCAGCATTTT | CSVSGANQPQHF
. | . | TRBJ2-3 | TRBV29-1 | TGCAGCGTCTTTCCTAGCGAACATGTAGATAGCACAGATACGCAGTATTTT | CSVFPSEHVDSTDTQYF
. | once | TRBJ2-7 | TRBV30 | TGTGCCTGGAGTGTCAATGGGGCAGGGGGGAGCTACGAGCAGTACTTC | CAWSVNGAGGSYEQYF
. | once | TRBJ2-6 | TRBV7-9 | TGTGCCAGCAGCTTAGCCGGCCTTGTTTCTGGGGCCAACGTCCTGACTTTC | CASSLAGLVSGANVLTF
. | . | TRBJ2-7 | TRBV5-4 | TGTGCCAGCAGCTTGGTGACCGGGACGCCGTACTTC | CASSLVTGTPYF
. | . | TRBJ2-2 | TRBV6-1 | TGTGCCAGCAGGAGAGACAGGTACTCCGGGGAGCTGTTTTTT | CASRRDRYSGELFF
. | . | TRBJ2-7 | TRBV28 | TGTGCCAGCAGTTCGGGGGTATACGAGCAGTACTTC | CASSSGVYEQYF
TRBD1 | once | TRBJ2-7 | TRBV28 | TGTGCCAGCAGTTTCCTCCTAGGTGGGACAGGGTATAGCGAGCAGTACTTC | CASSFLLGGTGYSEQYF
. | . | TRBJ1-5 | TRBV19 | TGTGCCAGTAGTATACGGGGTCAGCCCCAGCATTTT | CASSIRGQPQHF
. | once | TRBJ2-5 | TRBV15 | TGTGCCACCAGCAGAGATCAGGGGACAATACGGGAGACCCAGTACTTC | CATSRDQGTIRETQYF
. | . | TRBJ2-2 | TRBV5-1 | TGCGCCAGCAGCTTCCGGGACCAGAACACCGGGGAGCTGTTTTTT | CASSFRDQNTGELFF
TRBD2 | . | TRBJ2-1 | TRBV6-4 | TGTGCCAGCAGCCTATCGCTGGCGGGAGGGACATACAATGAGCAGTTCTTC | CASSLSLAGGTYNEQFF
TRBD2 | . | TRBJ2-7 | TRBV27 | TGTGCCAGCAGTTTAAGGCTAGCGGGAGGCAACGAGCAGTACTTC | CASSLRLAGGNEQYF
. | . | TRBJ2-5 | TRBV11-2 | TGTGCCAGCAGCTTAGCACTGGAGACCCAGTACTTC | CASSLALETQYF
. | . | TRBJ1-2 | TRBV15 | TGTGCCACCAGCAGAGAAGGGACCTCACGCCCGGGGTATGGCTACACCTTC | CATSREGTSRPGYGYTF
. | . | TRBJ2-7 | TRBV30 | TGTGCCTGGAGTCCTTTTGGGGAGGTGCAGTACTTC | CAWSPFGEVQYF
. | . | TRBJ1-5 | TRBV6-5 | TGTGCCAGCAGTCCGCGGGCGAACTATCAGCCCCAGCATTTT | CASSPRANYQPQHF
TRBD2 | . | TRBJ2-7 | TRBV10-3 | TGTGCCATCAGTGAGTCGATTAGCGGGAGACTTGGGCAGTACTTC | CAISESISGRLGQYF
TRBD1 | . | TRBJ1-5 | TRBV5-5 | TGTGCCAGCAGCTCCAGGACAGGGTTTTCATTCAATCAGCCCCAGCATTTT | CASSSRTGFSFNQPQHF
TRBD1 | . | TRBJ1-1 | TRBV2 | TGTGCCAGCAGTGACAGGGGGTGGAACACTGAAGCTTTCTTT | CASSDRGWNTEAFF
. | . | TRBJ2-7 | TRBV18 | TGTGCCAGCTCAATATTGGGGGCTCCGAAGGAGCAGTACTTC | CASSILGAPKEQYF
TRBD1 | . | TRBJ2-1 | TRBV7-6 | TGTGCCAGCAGCTTAGCCGGTGACAGGGGTAATGAGCAGTTCTTC | CASSLAGDRGNEQFF
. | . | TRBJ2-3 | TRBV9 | TGTGCCAGCAGCGTAGGTGGGGCAGGTCTCCCAGATACGCAGTATTTT | CASSVGGAGLPDTQYF
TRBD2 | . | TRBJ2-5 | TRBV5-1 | TGCGCCAGCAGCGGAGCGGGGAAAGAGACCCAGTACTTC | CASSGAGKETQYF
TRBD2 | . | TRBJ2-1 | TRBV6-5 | TGTGCCAGCAGTTACAGACTAGCGGGCTACAATGAGCAGTTCTTC | CASSYRLAGYNEQFF